A selection of T cell receptor beta chains follows, all from one sample in a study of cytomegalovirus exposure and HLA in healthy donors. Sequencing was performed with immunoSEQ multiplex PCR; in TCRdb, only in-frame clones are kept and a portion is missing. The sample lists about 90,000 clones, 65% to 80% occurring once. Specimen: PBMCs. The receptor set was obtained from a woman aged 45-60 years in good health and CMV-seropositive. Both conserved end residues are trimmed from each CDR3.

v_call	cdr3_aa
TRBV19	ASSHGTSGLH
TRBV4-3	ASSRDRTYEQY
TRBV28	ASSFTPGTGHLHSGNTIY
TRBV28	ASTVPGRGSPREQY
TRBV15	ATSRRGGAGTEAF
TRBV2	ASSGLAANTGELF
TRBV6-5	ASSYPGQGHYEQY
TRBV7-2	ASSRSNAGVETQY
TRBV5-5	ASSHPGLAGGQNKDEQY
TRBV27	ASSTRRSSGNTIY
TRBV27	ASSPSGGGEQY
TRBV7-9	ASSLDTGTPYEQY
TRBV12-5	ASGSNTDTQY
TRBV11-3	ASSLGPSGSYNEQF
TRBV11-3	ASSLELGGYNEQF
TRBV2	ASSEATVAKNIQY
TRBV6-4	ASSRDSNQPQH
TRBV5-6	ASSLDRLAGRDEQF
TRBV25-1	ASSEIAGVHNEQF
TRBV29-1	SVERGGQGETQY
TRBV10-3	AISDVLLNYGYT
TRBV11-2	ASSSSKGFEAF
TRBV30	AWSLRQGSTDTQY
TRBV4-3	ASSLQDWNEQF
TRBV6-5	ASRISGNPTDTQY
TRBV6-1	ASSESGQGRYSNQPQH
TRBV7-9	ASSLIRTREKLF
TRBV28	ASSNTGGGGATNEKLF